This TCR beta chain originates from a study of cytomegalovirus exposure and HLA in healthy donors. The CDR3 is 13 amino acids. With 10 bases removed from V and 8 bases from J, the gap between germline ends came to 18 bases. Germline V gene sequence: CDR1 LNHDA, CDR2 SQIVND (reference sequence). The PCR contained 60 Vbeta and 13 Jbeta primers. The authors' processing: In a later analysis, of around 85 million unique beta chains, 9 million to 11 million appeared in at least two donors. Generated by immunoSEQ multiplex PCR, the TCRdb table keeps only in-frame clones and is missing some. Clone size and the V and J calls come from that table; the DNA yielded D and trimming. This table holds more than 100,000 clones, 50% to 75% found once.

Sequencing was carried out using PBMCs. The V call is TRBV19, the J call TRBJ2-1; a weak D match, TRBD2 (5 bases). The receptor comes from a woman aged 40-49 years in good health and CMV-seropositive. The chain's CDR3 is CATTGSPWDEQFF. In DNA form, the CDR3 reads TGTGCCACCACGGGGTCCCCCTGGGATGAGCAGTTCTTC.